Below, 26 T cell receptor beta chains from the same sample are listed, as sequenced in a study of cytomegalovirus exposure and HLA in healthy donors. Using immunoSEQ multiplex PCR, the repertoire was profiled, and TCRdb retains in-frame clones only, with some absent. The top ten hold less than 1.5% of the sample, which has almost 200,000 clones, 80% to 85% seen once. Material: PBMCs. The receptors were sampled from a woman younger than 45 in good health and CMV-seronegative.

Note on this clone: Germline and junction disagree at one end, which may indicate a read error. This rearrangement joins TRBV15 to TRBJ2-5; D possibly corresponds to TRBD2 (5 bases). The CDR3 is made up of 14 amino acids. Looked up from germline, CDR1 is LNHNV and CDR2 is YYDKDF (reference sequence). CDR3 in amino acids: CATSRASQEALTHF. Here the CDR3 DNA reads TGTGCCACCAGCAGAGCCTCCCAGGAGGCCTTAACCCACTTC.

The rearrangement uses TRBV5-1 and TRBJ2-3, with D uncertain. Germline values: CDR1 SGHRS, CDR2 YFSETQ. V was shortened by 1 base and J by 4 bases, with 10 bases between the two germline ends. The CDR3 is 14 amino acids. CDR3 protein: CASSLSVVADTQYF. The CDR3 bases are TGCGCCAGCAGCTTGAGCGTCGTGGCAGATACGCAGTATTTT.

V is TRBV27 and J is TRBJ1-5; 9 nucleotides agree with TRBD1. Germline loops: CDR1 MNHEY, CDR2 SMNVEV (reference sequence). The CDR3 is 15 amino acids. J gave up 6 bases and V 3 bases, and 6 bases lay outside the gene matches. CDR3 region: CASSFSGQGFQPQHF. For the CDR3, the DNA is TGTGCCAGCAGTTTCTCCGGACAGGGGTTTCAGCCCCAGCATTTT.

The chain carries TRBV2 and TRBJ2-1, with 11 bases that match TRBD2. Germline V CDR1 and CDR2: SNHLY, FYNNEI. The CDR3 is 15 residues long. The J segment lost 7 bases and the V segment lost 5 bases, leaving 7 bases of the junction unmatched. CDR3 residues: CASSYLAGGGNEQFF. CDR3 DNA: TGTGCCAGCAGTTATCTAGCGGGGGGAGGGAATGAGCAGTTCTTC.

The rearrangement links TRBV19 to TRBJ1-6, with D possibly matching TRBD1 (6 bases). The CDR3 is 14 amino acids. The V gene's germline CDR1 is LNHDA and CDR2 SQIVND (reference sequence). V dropped 1 base and J dropped 8 bases, with 9 bases sitting between them. The CDR3 DNA reads as TGTGCCAGTAGTATAGCAGGGGAATATTCACCCCTCCACTTT. It yields the protein CASSIAGEYSPLHF.

The V and J genes are TRBV7-9 and TRBJ2-2; 8 bases match TRBD1. Germline loops: CDR1 SEHNR, CDR2 FQNEAQ (reference sequence). This CDR3 is 15 amino acids long. V gave up 3 bases and J gave up 6 bases; unmatched junction bases: 6. CDR3 DNA sequence: TGTGCCAGCAGCTTTAGACAGGGGAGTCCCGGGGAGCTGTTTTTT. It translates to CASSFRQGSPGELFF. The variable domain in full, completed from reference TRBV7-9 and TRBJ2-2, reads DTGVSQNPRHKITKRGQNVTFRCDPISEHNRLYWYRQTLGQGPEFLTYFQNEAQLEKSRLLSDRFSAERPKGSFSTLEIQRTEQGDSAMYLCASSFRQGSPGELFFGEGSRLTVL.

The J gene is TRBJ1-4, the V gene TRBV5-1; the D gene is possibly TRBD1 (5 bases). The CDR3 has 15 residues. The germline V gene encodes CDR1 SGHRS and CDR2 YFSETQ. V lost 2 bases and J lost 4, with 12 bases in between. This CDR3 reads CASSLTTGYNEKLFF. The CDR3 nucleotides are TGCGCCAGCAGCTTAACTACAGGATATAATGAAAAACTGTTTTTT.

The rearrangement links TRBV6-1 to TRBJ2-7; 7 nucleotides align to TRBD1. The length of the CDR3 is 14 residues. Germline V gene lookup returns CDR1 MNHNS and CDR2 SASEGT. Losses at the gene ends were 6 bases for V and 2 bases for J; bases not matched to a gene: 7. The CDR3 is CASRLTGTAYEQYF. DNA of the CDR3: TGTGCCAGCAGATTAACCGGGACAGCCTACGAGCAGTACTTC.

The chain is built from TRBV30 and TRBJ1-6, with D possibly being TRBD1 (5 bases). The CDR3 length is 15 residues. V was cut by 4 bases and J by 7 bases, with 17 bases left in between. CDR1 and CDR2 (germline): GTSNPN, SVGIG (reference sequence). CDR3 nucleotide sequence: TGTGCCTGGAACCCTTTCTCGGGACTCAATTCACCCCTCCACTTT. Translated, it gives CAWNPFSGLNSPLHF. The full variable domain, completed using reference TRBV30 and TRBJ1-6, is SQTIHQWPATLVQPVGSPLSLECTVEGTSNPNLYWYRQAAGRGLQLLFYSVGIGQISSEVPQNLSASRPQDRQFILSSKKLLLSDSGFYLCAWNPFSGLNSPLHFGNGTRLTVT.

The genes are TRBV18 and TRBJ2-7; TRBD2 matches 7 bases. This CDR3 has 13 amino acids. Germline V lookup: CDR1 KGHSH, CDR2 LQKENI. V trimming: 3 bases; J trimming: 3 bases; junction bases outside the gene matches: 2. This CDR3 is CASSPGLHYEQYF. In nucleotides, the CDR3 is TGTGCCAGCTCACCGGGACTACACTACGAGCAGTACTTC.

This clone was seen a handful of times. J is TRBJ1-4 and V is TRBV5-4; no clear D gene. The V gene lost 4 bases and the J gene lost 5 bases, with 9 bases spanning the gap. Germline assignment: CDR1 SGHNT and CDR2 YYREEE (reference sequence). The CDR3 is made up of 13 amino acids. The CDR3 DNA follows: TGTGCCAGCAGCCGGGGTGGGAATGAAAAACTGTTTTTT. Translating it yields CASSRGGNEKLFF.

This chain connects TRBV28 to TRBJ2-7, with a possible D match to TRBD2 (5 bases). The germline V and J ends were trimmed by 8 bases and 2 bases, with 13 bases remaining between them. Germline lookup yields CDR1 MDHEN and CDR2 SYDVKM. The CDR3 extends over 13 amino acids. CDR3: CASLSEGPYEQYF. In nucleotides, the CDR3 is TGTGCCAGCCTGAGCGAGGGCCCCTACGAGCAGTACTTC.

This sequence joins TRBV29-1 and TRBJ2-3, with 11 nucleotides matching TRBD2. Germline CDR1 SQVTM, CDR2 ANQGSEA. Trimming took 4 bases from V and 5 from J; bases not matched to a gene: 8. The CDR3 is made up of 15 amino acids. For the CDR3, the DNA is TGCAGCGTTGCGGGTAGCGGGGGGGCGGGAGATACGCAGTATTTT. Protein product: CSVAGSGGAGDTQYF.

The rearrangement joins TRBV10-3 to TRBJ1-6; D not certain. V shed 0 bases and J shed 13 bases, with 19 bases lying between them. The germline V gene has CDR1 ENHRY and CDR2 SYGVKD. The CDR3 runs 16 residues. The DNA of the CDR3 is TGTGCCATCAGTGAGTCGACCGCGGCGGCGCGCCTCCCCCTCCACTTT. The encoded protein is CAISESTAAARLPLHF.

The chain links TRBV21-1 to TRBJ1-5; the D segment call TRBD1 is taken from the table without a DNA check. TRBV21-1 is noted as a pseudogene. CDR3 length equals 19 residues. CDR3 bases: TGTGCCAGCCGACGTCCCGAATGCACAGGGGCGACGAGCAATCAGCCCCAGCATTTT. This encodes CASRRPECTGATSNQPQHF.

V is TRBV5-1 and J is TRBJ2-1, with 11 positions matching TRBD2. The J segment lost 6 bases and the V segment lost 3 bases, leaving 5 bases of the junction unmatched. The CDR3 has 15 amino acids. The germline V gene has CDR1 SGHRS and CDR2 YFSETQ. As DNA, the CDR3 is TGCGCCAGCAGCTCTACTAGCGGGAGTCCCAATGAGCAGTTCTTC. Translated: CASSSTSGSPNEQFF.

This clone has only a few counts. The V and J genes are TRBV29-1 and TRBJ1-5; D may be TRBD1 (6 bases). The CDR3 is made up of 13 amino acids. V was clipped by 6 bases and J by 4 bases, with 13 bases between them. CDR1 and CDR2 (germline): SQVTM, ANQGSEA. The CDR3 DNA sequence: TGCAGCGTCGTACAGGGAGGGAATCAGCCCCAGCATTTT. This gives the protein CSVVQGGNQPQHF.

The chain carries TRBV19 and TRBJ2-2; D is perhaps TRBD2 (5 bases). CDR1 is LNHDA and CDR2 is SQIVND in the germline V gene (reference sequence). Trimming removed 8 bases from V and 1 base from J, with 5 bases in between. The CDR3 has 12 amino acids. This CDR3 is CASRGNTGELFF. CDR3 bases: TGTGCCAGTCGGGGGAACACCGGGGAGCTGTTTTTT.

This chain uses TRBV6-1 with TRBJ2-1; D gene ambiguous. This CDR3 spans 13 amino acids. Per the germline V gene, CDR1 is MNHNS and CDR2 is SASEGT. Trimming removed 2 bases from V and 5 bases from J, with 7 bases in between. The CDR3 DNA reads as TGTGCCAGCAGTGAAATACTGCACAATGAGCAGTTCTTC. This codes for CASSEILHNEQFF.

The V gene is TRBV27, the J gene TRBJ1-3, with no clear D. Trimming shortened V by 7 bases and J by 0 bases, and 10 bases separated the two germline ends. Per the germline V gene, CDR1 is MNHEY and CDR2 is SMNVEV (reference sequence). CDR3 length: 14 residues. This CDR3 is CASKQRSSGNTIYF. The DNA of the CDR3 is TGTGCCAGCAAGCAGCGGTCCTCTGGAAACACCATATATTTT.

The rearrangement links TRBV28 to TRBJ1-2; possible D gene TRBD1, 5 bases. The CDR3 runs to 15 residues. Trimming stripped 4 bases from V and 4 bases from J, with 16 bases between. Germline V gives CDR1 MDHEN, CDR2 SYDVKM. In nucleotides, the CDR3 is TGTGCCAGCAGTTCCTACCGGGGGAGTGGCTATGGCTACACCTTC. Its translation: CASSSYRGSGYGYTF.

The chain joins TRBV6-6 to TRBJ2-7, with 11 bases lining up with TRBD2. The germline CDR1 and CDR2 sequences are MNHNY and SVGAGI (reference sequence). V shed 6 bases and J 3 bases; nucleotides not matched to a gene: 4. The CDR3 loop spans 14 amino acids. The CDR3 sequence: CASRNLAGGYEQYF. The CDR3 DNA follows: TGTGCCAGCAGAAACCTAGCGGGAGGCTACGAGCAGTACTTC.

V and J are TRBV27 and TRBJ1-5; 10 bases align to TRBD1. The junction had 7 bases not matched to a gene; V was cut back by 8 bases and J by 6 bases. This CDR3 region has 14 residues. Germline V gives CDR1 MNHEY, CDR2 SMNVEV (reference sequence). Here the CDR3 reads CASSDRGIVQPQHF. CDR3 nucleotide sequence: TGTGCCAGCTCGGACAGGGGGATCGTTCAGCCCCAGCATTTT.

This chain uses TRBV28 with TRBJ1-2, with a weak D call TRBD1 (6 bases). The CDR3 loop spans 13 amino acids. Trimming cost V 7 bases and J 8 bases, with 17 bases left between them. Germline loops: CDR1 MDHEN, CDR2 SYDVKM. CDR3 nucleotide sequence: TGTGCCAGCACTTCCTCAGGGGTACAGGGCTACACCTTC. As protein: CASTSSGVQGYTF.

In its sample, this clone was seen a few times. The chain's CDR3 is CASSLQGTNTEAFF. CDR3 DNA: TGTGCCAGCAGTCTACAGGGGACGAACACTGAAGCTTTCTTT. The rearrangement uses TRBV6-1 and TRBJ1-1; 7 nucleotides agree with TRBD1. CDR1 and CDR2 (germline): MNHNS, SASEGT. The V segment lost 5 bases and the J segment 1 base; nucleotides outside the gene matches: 4. The CDR3 sequence is 14 residues long.

The J gene is TRBJ2-7, the V gene TRBV27; 7 bases fit TRBD2. Germline V gene sequence: CDR1 MNHEY, CDR2 SMNVEV (reference sequence). The length of the CDR3 is 14 residues. J gave up 1 base and V 8 bases, and 8 bases lay outside the gene matches. The CDR3 DNA follows: TGTGCCAGCTCTCGGGGGGTAAATTCCTACGAGCAGTACTTC. It is translated as CASSRGVNSYEQYF.